This is a list of T cell receptor beta chains from one sample in a study of blood T cells in healthy people across ages. TCRdb re-analysed the 5' RACE reads in MiXCR, keeping a single row per CDR3 protein. The data hold about 1,400,000 distinct CDR3 sequences, with 42% observed a single time. Sequencing used blood. The source is a woman between 18 and 29 years old in good health. The CDR3 runs from the conserved cysteine through the conserved F or W. The order of the fields is D gene, J gene, clone size, V gene, CDR3 protein, CDR3 DNA. The D gene is left open where the match is weak. Part of the rows lack a size; the others show once, few, many or a class for expanded clones.

. TRBJ1-1 . TRBV27 CASSLSLAGNMNTEAFF TGTGCCAGCAGTTTATCCCTCGCAGGTAACATGAACACTGAAGCTTTCTTT
. TRBJ2-7 . TRBV15 CATGRPSDEQYF TGTGCCACCGGCAGACCCAGTGACGAGCAGTACTTC
TRBD2 TRBJ2-3 . TRBV7-2 CASSSETSGGPADTQYF TGTGCCAGCAGCTCTGAGACTAGCGGGGGTCCGGCAGATACGCAGTATTTT
. TRBJ2-1 . TRBV7-2 CASSSSRSEQFF TGTGCCAGCAGCTCCTCTAGAAGTGAGCAGTTCTTC
. TRBJ2-7 few TRBV27 CASSFWGGAYEQYF TGTGCCAGCAGTTTTTGGGGCGGCGCCTACGAGCAGTACTTC
TRBD1 TRBJ2-7 . TRBV20-1 CSARKRGQGAHEQYF TGCAGTGCTAGAAAACGGGGACAGGGGGCACACGAGCAGTACTTC
. TRBJ1-5 few TRBV12-3/TRBV12-4 CASSTEGNQPQHF TGTGCCAGCAGCACCGAGGGCAATCAGCCCCAGCATTTT
. TRBJ2-3 few TRBV27 CASSFQPRDTQYF TGTGCCAGCAGTTTCCAACCCCGGGATACGCAGTATTTT
TRBD2 TRBJ2-5 . TRBV12-3/TRBV12-4 CASSPGTSGSQETQYF TGTGCCAGCAGTCCCGGGACTAGCGGGAGCCAAGAGACCCAGTACTTC
TRBD1 TRBJ2-7 . TRBV5-1 CASSLVGGGQGFDEQYF TGCGCCAGCAGCTTGGTTGGTGGGGGACAGGGGTTTGACGAGCAGTACTTC
. TRBJ2-3 many TRBV4-1 CASSPLSADTQYF TGCGCCAGCAGCCCCCTGAGCGCAGATACGCAGTATTTT
TRBD2 TRBJ2-1 few TRBV2 CASTRLAGGGDNEQFF TGTGCCAGCACGAGGCTAGCGGGGGGGGGTGACAATGAGCAGTTCTTC
TRBD2 TRBJ2-3 few TRBV28 CASSLPSGGFKSDTQYF TGTGCCAGCAGTTTACCTAGCGGGGGGTTTAAGTCGGATACGCAGTATTTT
. TRBJ2-3 . TRBV6-4 CASSDRVGVPDTQYF TGTGCCAGCAGTGACCGGGTTGGGGTTCCAGATACGCAGTATTTT
. TRBJ1-5 . TRBV6-2/TRBV6-3 CASSYLPGDFYSSNQPQHF TGTGCCAGCAGTTACCTCCCAGGGGACTTCTATTCTAGCAATCAGCCCCAGCATTTT
TRBD2 TRBJ2-1 few TRBV7-9 CASSSPPREGRHEQFF TGTGCCAGCAGCTCCCCCCCTCGGGAGGGCCGTCATGAGCAGTTCTTC
TRBD2 TRBJ2-4 . TRBV7-2 CANSLVFELAGGAKNIQYF TGTGCCAACAGCTTAGTTTTCGAACTAGCGGGAGGTGCCAAAAACATTCAGTACTTC
. TRBJ2-7 . TRBV20-1 CSASGKQSYEQYF TGCAGTGCTAGTGGGAAGCAGTCCTACGAGCAGTACTTC
. TRBJ1-5 . TRBV28 CASSQNQPQHF TGTGCCAGCAGCCAGAATCAGCCCCAGCATTTT
. TRBJ2-1 . TRBV10-2 CASSGNRAQETQFF TGCGCCAGCAGTGGGAACAGGGCTCAAGAGACCCAGTTCTTC
TRBD1 TRBJ2-7 . TRBV4-1 CASSQDRGFDEQYF TGCGCCAGCAGCCAAGACAGGGGGTTCGACGAGCAGTACTTC
. TRBJ2-7 many TRBV9 CASSGRGYEQYF TGTGCCAGCAGCGGACGGGGATACGAGCAGTACTTC
TRBD1 TRBJ2-4 . TRBV7-9 CASSLGTGAYF TGTGCCAGCAGCTTAGGCACAGGGGCCTACTTC
. TRBJ2-1 few TRBV6-1 CASSAPSRQIYNEQFF TGTGCCAGCAGTGCCCCGTCCCGACAAATCTACAATGAGCAGTTCTTC
. TRBJ2-2 . TRBV6-5 CASSPRVHTGELFF TGTGCCAGCAGCCCCCGGGTGCACACCGGGGAGCTGTTTTTT
. TRBJ1-1 . TRBV15 CATSSFGEAEAFF TGTGCCACCAGCAGTTTCGGGGAGGCTGAAGCTTTCTTT
TRBD2 TRBJ2-3 . TRBV5-5 CASSSQLGLGRTDTQYF TGTGCCAGCAGCTCACAACTAGGACTAGGAAGGACAGATACGCAGTATTTT
. TRBJ2-5 . TRBV9 CASSTDGTPEETQYF TGTGCCAGCAGCACCGACGGGACGCCGGAGGAGACCCAGTACTTC
TRBD2 TRBJ2-1 few TRBV3-1 CASSPPSGPYNEQFF TGTGCCAGCAGCCCCCCTAGCGGGCCATACAATGAGCAGTTCTTC
TRBD2 TRBJ2-3 . TRBV7-2 CASSPGVAGGLTDTQYF TGTGCCAGCAGCCCGGGGGTAGCGGGAGGGTTAACAGATACGCAGTATTTT